The TCR beta chain under discussion was sequenced for a study of blood T cell repertoires in COVID-19. Study-wide context: Samples representing acute and convalescent COVID-19 were sourced from the United States, Italy and Spain. Sources were T cells, B-cell-depleted T cells, or PBMCs; the material itself was cDNA or gDNA.

The CDR3 is 13 residues long. Per germline, CDR1 LNHDA and CDR2 SQIVND (reference sequence). V dropped 7 bases and J dropped 8 bases, with 17 bases sitting between them. As originally analysed: Reference gene primers were amplified, and this amplification served to estimate nucleated cell counts. Repertoires were generated with immunoSEQ multiplex PCR, while TCRdb's copy carries only in-frame clones and drops some. D and trimming come from the DNA, and the V and J calls and clone size come from that table. The sample shows about 99,000 clones, 70% to 90% of them seen only once. This sequence was found in a man aged 50-60 years in a cohort sampled during active COVID-19. This chain links TRBV19 with TRBJ1-2, with D tentatively TRBD1 (5 bases). Sequenced input: peripheral blood. The CDR3 DNA follows: TGTGCCAGTACCCCTCCAGGGAGGGACGGCTACACCTTC. It encodes CASTPPGRDGYTF.